Sequencing of this T cell receptor beta chain was carried out in a study of blood T cells in healthy people across ages. Study-level points and caveats: With unsorted PBMCs, a conclusive comparison of naive versus antigen-experienced cells was not possible.

With a J-beta primer mix and a sample-barcoded 5' primer, a second PCR ran about 6 to 11 cycles. TCRdb passed the 5' RACE reads through MiXCR, listing each CDR3 protein once. The repertoire includes just over 800,000 distinct CDR3 sequences, about 62% of them detected once, and about a quarter sits in the top ten. The table lists this clonotype with many counts. Its cognate antigen is unknown. The J segment lost 4 bases and the V segment lost 7 bases, leaving 6 bases of the junction unmatched. The CDR3 covers 12 residues. CDR1 is SQVTM, CDR2 ANQGSEA, per germline. The TCR originated in a young man in good health. V gene TRBV29-1 combines with J gene TRBJ1-2; 7 nucleotides align to TRBD1. The sample taken for sequencing was blood. CDR3 sequence (DNA): TGCAGCGCCCCGGGACAGTCCTATGGCTACACCTTC. This encodes CSAPGQSYGYTF.